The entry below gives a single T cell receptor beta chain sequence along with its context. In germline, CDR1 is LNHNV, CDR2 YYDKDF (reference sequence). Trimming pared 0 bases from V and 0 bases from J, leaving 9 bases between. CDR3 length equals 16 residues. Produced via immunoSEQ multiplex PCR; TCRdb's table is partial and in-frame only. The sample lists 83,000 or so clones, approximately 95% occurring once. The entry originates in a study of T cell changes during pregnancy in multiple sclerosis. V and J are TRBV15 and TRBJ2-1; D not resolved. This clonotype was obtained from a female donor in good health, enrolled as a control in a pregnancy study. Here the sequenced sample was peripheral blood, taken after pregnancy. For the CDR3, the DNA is TGTGCCACCAGCAGAGATCGAGGAGTCTCCTACAATGAGCAGTTCTTC. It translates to CATSRDRGVSYNEQFF.